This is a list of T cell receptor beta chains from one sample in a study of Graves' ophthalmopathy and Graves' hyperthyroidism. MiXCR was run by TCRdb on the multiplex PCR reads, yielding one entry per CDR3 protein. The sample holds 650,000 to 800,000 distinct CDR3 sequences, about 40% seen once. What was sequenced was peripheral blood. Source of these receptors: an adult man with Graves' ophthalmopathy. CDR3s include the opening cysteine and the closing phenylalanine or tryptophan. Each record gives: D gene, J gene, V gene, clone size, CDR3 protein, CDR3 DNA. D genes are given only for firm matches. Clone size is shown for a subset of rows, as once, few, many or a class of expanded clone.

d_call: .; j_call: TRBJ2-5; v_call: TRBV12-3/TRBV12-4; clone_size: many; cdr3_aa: CASSLAAGKETQYF; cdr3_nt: TGTGCCAGCAGTTTAGCGGCAGGAAAAGAGACCCAGTACTTC
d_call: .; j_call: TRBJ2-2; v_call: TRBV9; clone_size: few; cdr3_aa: CASSPGLITGELFF; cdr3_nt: TGTGCCAGCAGCCCTGGACTGATCACCGGGGAGCTGTTTTTT
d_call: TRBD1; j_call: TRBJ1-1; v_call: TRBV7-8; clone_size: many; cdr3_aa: CASSLSRLQGRGAEAFF; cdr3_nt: TGTGCCAGCAGCTTATCCAGATTACAGGGGCGAGGAGCTGAAGCTTTCTTT
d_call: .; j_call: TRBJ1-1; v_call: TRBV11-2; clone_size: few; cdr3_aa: CASSFYPSTEAFF; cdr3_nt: TGTGCCAGCAGCTTTTACCCGAGCACTGAAGCTTTCTTT
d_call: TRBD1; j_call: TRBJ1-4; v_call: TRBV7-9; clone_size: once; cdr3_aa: CASEDRGLDEKLFF; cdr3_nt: TGTGCCAGCGAGGACAGGGGGCTAGATGAAAAACTGTTTTTT
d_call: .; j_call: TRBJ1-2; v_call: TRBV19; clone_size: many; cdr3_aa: CASSIDRSWGYTF; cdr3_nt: TGTGCCAGTAGTATCGACCGGAGCTGGGGCTACACCTTC
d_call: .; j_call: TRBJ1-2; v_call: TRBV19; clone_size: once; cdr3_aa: CASSSASRNYGYTF; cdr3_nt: TGTGCCAGCAGTTCGGCCAGTCGAAACTATGGCTACACCTTC
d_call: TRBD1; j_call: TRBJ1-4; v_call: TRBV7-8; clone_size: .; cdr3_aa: CASSPPGTVAGEKLFF; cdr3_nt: TGTGCCAGCAGCCCCCCCGGGACAGTGGCAGGCGAAAAACTGTTTTTT
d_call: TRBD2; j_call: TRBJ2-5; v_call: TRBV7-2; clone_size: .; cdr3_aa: CASSQAGSSGGARGETQYF; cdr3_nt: TGCGCCAGCAGCCAAGCAGGGTCTAGCGGGGGGGCGAGGGGAGAGACCCAGTACTTC
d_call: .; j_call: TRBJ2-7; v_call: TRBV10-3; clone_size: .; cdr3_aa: CAATIHTYEQYF; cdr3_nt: TGTGCCGCGACTATCCACACCTACGAGCAGTACTTC
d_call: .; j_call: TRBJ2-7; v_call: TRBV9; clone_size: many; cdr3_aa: CASGGGPGEQYF; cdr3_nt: TGTGCCAGCGGGGGGGGGCCTGGAGAGCAGTACTTC
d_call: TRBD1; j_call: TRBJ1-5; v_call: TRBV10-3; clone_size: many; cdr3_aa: CASSDRVQPQHF; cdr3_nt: TGTGCCAGCAGTGACAGGGTTCAGCCCCAGCATTTT
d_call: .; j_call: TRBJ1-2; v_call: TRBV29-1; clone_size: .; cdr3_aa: CSADSGVGYGYTF; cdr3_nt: TGCAGCGCGGACTCAGGGGTGGGCTATGGCTACACCTTC
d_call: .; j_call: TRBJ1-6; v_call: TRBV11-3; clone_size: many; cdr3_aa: CASSTYRERGSPLHF; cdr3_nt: TGTGCCAGCAGCACATACAGGGAAAGGGGGTCACCCCTCCACTTT
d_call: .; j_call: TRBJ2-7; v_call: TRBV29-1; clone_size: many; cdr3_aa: CSVEDGLSWGEQYF; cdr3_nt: TGCAGCGTTGAAGATGGGCTCTCCTGGGGTGAGCAGTACTTC
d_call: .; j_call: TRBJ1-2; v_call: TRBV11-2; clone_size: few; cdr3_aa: CASSSPLRGPRRGYTF; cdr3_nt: TGTGCCAGCAGCTCCCCCCTACGGGGACCGCGTCGGGGCTACACCTTC
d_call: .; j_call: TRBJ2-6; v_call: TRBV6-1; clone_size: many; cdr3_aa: CASSEAFSGANVLTF; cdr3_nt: TGTGCCAGCAGTGAAGCTTTCTCTGGGGCCAACGTCCTGACTTTC
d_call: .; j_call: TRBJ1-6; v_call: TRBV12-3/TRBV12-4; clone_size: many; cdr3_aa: CASMGFDNSPLHF; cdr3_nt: TGTGCCAGCATGGGGTTTGACAATTCACCCCTCCACTTT
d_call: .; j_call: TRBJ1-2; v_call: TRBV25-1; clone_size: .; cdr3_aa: CASSLKAGRGYTF; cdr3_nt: TGTGCCAGCAGTTTAAAGGCAGGTCGTGGCTACACCTTC
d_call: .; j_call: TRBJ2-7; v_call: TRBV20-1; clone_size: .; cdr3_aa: CSAIYDSLGQYF; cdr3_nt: TGCAGTGCTATCTACGACTCGTTGGGGCAGTACTTC
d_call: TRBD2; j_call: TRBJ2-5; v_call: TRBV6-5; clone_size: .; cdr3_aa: CASRPATSGSRDQYF; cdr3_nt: TGTGCCAGCAGACCCGCAACTAGCGGGAGCAGGGACCAGTACTTC
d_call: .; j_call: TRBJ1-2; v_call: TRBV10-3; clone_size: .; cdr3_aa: CASRELDRQGYTF; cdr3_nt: TGTGCCAGCAGAGAACTAGACAGACAGGGCTACACCTTC
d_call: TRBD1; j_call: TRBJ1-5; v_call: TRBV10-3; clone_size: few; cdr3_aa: CASSRRDRGFGFDQPQHF; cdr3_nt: TGTGCCAGCAGCCGCCGGGACAGGGGGTTTGGGTTTGATCAGCCCCAGCATTTT
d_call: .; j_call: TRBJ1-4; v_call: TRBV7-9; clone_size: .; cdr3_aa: CASSLGSHYEKLFF; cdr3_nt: TGTGCCAGCAGCTTAGGCAGCCATTATGAAAAACTGTTTTTT
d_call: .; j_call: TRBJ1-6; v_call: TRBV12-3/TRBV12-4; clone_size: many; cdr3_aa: CASSSDRSKGSPLHF; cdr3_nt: TGTGCCAGCAGTTCCGACAGGAGTAAAGGTTCACCCCTCCACTTT
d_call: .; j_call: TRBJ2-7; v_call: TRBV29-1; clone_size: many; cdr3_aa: CSVEGREGEQYF; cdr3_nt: TGCAGCGTTGAGGGGAGAGAGGGCGAGCAGTACTTC
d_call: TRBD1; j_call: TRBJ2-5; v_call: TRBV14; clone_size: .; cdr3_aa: CASSQGGQGNQPQYF; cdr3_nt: TGTGCCAGCAGCCAAGGAGGACAGGGAAATCAGCCCCAGTACTTC
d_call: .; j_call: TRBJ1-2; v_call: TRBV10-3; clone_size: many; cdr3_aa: CAISDPAPVKSGYTF; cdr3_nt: TGTGCCATCAGTGACCCGGCTCCAGTGAAGAGCGGCTACACCTTC
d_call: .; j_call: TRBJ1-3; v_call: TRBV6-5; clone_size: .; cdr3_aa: CASCQQLNSGNTIYF; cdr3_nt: TGTGCCAGTTGCCAACAGCTCAACTCTGGAAACACCATATATTTT
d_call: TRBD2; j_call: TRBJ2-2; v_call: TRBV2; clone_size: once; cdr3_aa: CASITSGRNTGELFF; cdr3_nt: TGTGCCAGCATCACTAGCGGGAGGAACACCGGGGAGCTGTTTTTT
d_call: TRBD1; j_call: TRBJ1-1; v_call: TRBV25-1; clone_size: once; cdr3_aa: CASSPIRDRGTEAFF; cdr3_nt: TGTGCCAGCTCACCGATCAGGGACAGGGGCACTGAAGCTTTCTTT
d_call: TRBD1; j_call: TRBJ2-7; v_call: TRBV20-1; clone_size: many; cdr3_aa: CSAGGQDSRYEQYF; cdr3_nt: TGCAGTGCTGGCGGACAGGATTCTCGCTACGAGCAGTACTTC
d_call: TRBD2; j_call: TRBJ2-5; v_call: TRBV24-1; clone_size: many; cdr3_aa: CATSDMSGSNQETQYF; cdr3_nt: TGTGCCACCAGTGATATGAGCGGGAGTAACCAAGAGACCCAGTACTTC
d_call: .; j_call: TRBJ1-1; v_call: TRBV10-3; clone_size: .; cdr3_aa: CAISAREQGNTEAFF; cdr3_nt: TGTGCCATCAGTGCTCGAGAACAGGGTAACACTGAAGCTTTCTTT
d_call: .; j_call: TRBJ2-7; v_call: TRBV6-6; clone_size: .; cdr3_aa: CASSYSPVEGYEQYF; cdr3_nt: TGTGCCAGCAGTTACTCGCCCGTTGAGGGTTACGAGCAGTACTTC
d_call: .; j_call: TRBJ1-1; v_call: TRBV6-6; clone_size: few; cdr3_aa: CASSYSRGNTEAFF; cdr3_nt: TGTGCCAGCAGTTACTCGAGGGGAAACACTGAAGCTTTCTTT
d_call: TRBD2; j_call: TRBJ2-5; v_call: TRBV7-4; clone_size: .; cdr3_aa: CASSPDHPAGAGETQYF; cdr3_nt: TGTGCCAGCAGCCCAGATCACCCAGCGGGAGCTGGAGAGACCCAGTACTTC